Sequencing of this T cell receptor (beta chain) was carried out in a study of cytomegalovirus exposure and HLA in healthy donors. Researchers ran the PCR with 60 Vbeta and 13 Jbeta primers. Authors' processing steps: Counted up in a later analysis, unique TCR beta chains came to approximately 77 million, with around 12 million shared. Sequenced by immunoSEQ multiplex PCR; TCRdb stores in-frame clones only, minus some. The V and J calls and clone size were taken over from that table, and D and trimming were inferred from the DNA. In the table there are about 150,000 clones, about 79% of which are singletons. For this clone: Its matching antigen is unknown.

Study-wide results and caveats: In a later analysis, TCR beta V- and J-gene trimming was associated with a missense DCLRE1C variant.

The V gene's germline CDR1 is SNHLY and CDR2 FYNNEI. V gave up 6 bases and J gave up 1 base; unmatched junction bases: 2. CDR3 length equals 14 residues. Sequencing input: PBMCs. The origin of this receptor is a female donor in good health and CMV-seropositive. V usage is TRBV2 and J usage is TRBJ2-2, with 7 bases fitting TRBD2. The CDR3 DNA reads as TGTGCCAGCAGACGGGGGGAGAACACCGGGGAGCTGTTTTTT. This encodes CASRRGENTGELFF.